The 30 T cell receptor beta chains listed next were all sequenced from one sample in a study of blood T cell repertoires in COVID-19. Profiled with immunoSEQ multiplex PCR; TCRdb holds only in-frame clones, not every one. The sample carries approximately 250,000 clones, around 84% recorded once. The specimen sequenced was PBMCs or T cells enriched from blood (not recorded which). The receptors come from a young man with acute COVID-19.

The gene calls are TRBV19 and TRBJ2-3; 9 positions agree with TRBD2. Trimming at V came to 4 bases and at J to 2 bases, leaving 7 bases not matched to a gene. There are 16 residues in the CDR3. Per the germline V gene, CDR1 is LNHDA and CDR2 is SQIVND (reference sequence). The CDR3 spells CASSTLAGVITDTQYF. CDR3 coding DNA: TGTGCCAGTAGTACTTTAGCGGGAGTAATCACAGATACGCAGTATTTT.

This clone has just a few counts. The chain has TRBV25-1 and TRBJ2-1; D remains unclear. This CDR3 contains 17 residues. Trimming took 1 base from V and 4 from J, leaving 17 bases between them. Germline V gene sequence: CDR1 MGHDK, CDR2 SYGVNS. CDR3 coding DNA: TGTGCCAGCAGTGAATCCTTGGAGCTAACTCTTTACAATGAGCAGTTCTTC. Protein: CASSESLELTLYNEQFF.

The genes are TRBV21-1 and TRBJ1-1; whether TRBD1, the table's D call, matches the DNA was not checked. TRBV21-1 is a pseudogene segment. The CDR3 loop spans 14 amino acids. The CDR3 region is CASSTDNMNTEAFF. The CDR3, as DNA: TGTGCCAGCAGCACGGACAACATGAACACTGAAGCTTTCTTT.

V usage is TRBV29-1 and J usage is TRBJ2-2; the match to TRBD2 covers 11 bases. Germline trimming cut 7 bases from V and 2 bases from J; bases unmatched to any gene: 6. Germline V gene sequence: CDR1 SQVTM, CDR2 ANQGSEA. The CDR3 length is 15 residues. The CDR3 nucleotides read TGCAGCGCCCTGACTAGCGGGGATAACACCGGGGAGCTGTTTTTT. Protein product: CSALTSGDNTGELFF.

The chain recombines TRBV28 with TRBJ1-2; the D gene is possibly TRBD1 (6 bases). The CDR3 has 16 residues. Trimming pared 1 base from V and 7 bases from J, leaving 19 bases between. Germline lookup yields CDR1 MDHEN and CDR2 SYDVKM. DNA for the CDR3: TGTGCCAGCAGTTTATCTTTATTTCGGACAGCTGGTGGCTACACCTTC. It codes for CASSLSLFRTAGGYTF.

The rearrangement links TRBV10-3 to TRBJ2-3; 12 bases line up with TRBD2. V shed 5 bases, J shed 2 bases, and the junction held 2 bases outside the gene matches. The germline CDR1 and CDR2 sequences are ENHRY and SYGVKD. The CDR3 loop spans 15 amino acids. The CDR3 bases are TGTGCCATCAGTCTAGCGGGGGGGAACACAGATACGCAGTATTTT. Translating it yields CAISLAGGNTDTQYF.

V gene TRBV5-1 combines with J gene TRBJ2-2, with 7 bases identical to TRBD2. Unmatched junction bases numbered 5, after V lost 3 bases and J lost 6 bases. Germline V gene data show CDR1 as SGHRS and CDR2 as YFSETQ. This CDR3 contains 14 residues. The CDR3 protein is CASSSGGEAGELFF. DNA of the CDR3: TGCGCCAGCAGCTCGGGGGGTGAGGCCGGGGAGCTGTTTTTT.

V gene TRBV14 combines with J gene TRBJ1-2, with D unresolved. The V gene lost 0 bases and the J gene lost 5 bases, with 7 bases spanning the gap. The CDR3 consists of 13 residues. Germline CDR1 SGHDN, CDR2 FVKESK. CDR3 sequence: CASSQDQRYGYTF. The CDR3 DNA reads TGTGCCAGCAGCCAAGATCAGAGGTATGGCTACACCTTC. The variable domain in full, completed from reference TRBV14 and TRBJ1-2, reads EAGVTQFPSHSVIEKGQTVTLRCDPISGHDNLYWYRRVMGKEIKFLLHFVKESKQDESGMPNNRFLAERTGGTYSTLKVQPAELEDSGVYFCASSQDQRYGYTFGSGTRLTVV.

V usage is TRBV19 and J usage is TRBJ1-4; tentative D call: TRBD1 (5 bases). CDR3 length: 12 residues. V dropped 10 bases and J dropped 10 bases, with 16 bases sitting between them. CDR1 is LNHDA, CDR2 SQIVND, per germline (reference sequence). CDR3 protein: CATREGPGKLFF. The CDR3 DNA follows: TGTGCCACGCGGGAGGGGCCAGGAAAACTGTTTTTT.

As DNA, the CDR3 is TGTGCCAGCAGCGGCAGGGGAGGGGGAGACACCGGGGAGCTGTTTTTT. Translating gives CASSGRGGGDTGELFF. The chain carries TRBV9 and TRBJ2-2; tentative D call: TRBD2 (7 bases). The ends were cut back, 3 bases at V and 3 bases at J, with 15 bases in the middle. Germline-derived CDR1 and CDR2 are SGDLS and YYNGEE. The CDR3 covers 16 residues.

This chain joins TRBV23-1 and TRBJ2-1; no reliable D call. TRBV23-1 is known as an ORF, though its function is uncertain. The CDR3 contains 17 residues. V was trimmed by 0 bases and J by 7 bases, leaving 19 bases between them. In nucleotides, the CDR3 is TGCGCCAGCAGTCAATCTCTGAGGATATTAAGGTGGAATGAGCAGTTCTTC. This encodes CASSQSLRILRWNEQFF.

This clone has a handful of counts. V gene TRBV4-2 combines with J gene TRBJ2-2, with D possibly being TRBD2 (6 bases). Germline V gives CDR1 LGHNA, CDR2 YNFKEQ. V lost 0 bases and J lost 1, with 9 bases in between. The CDR3 loop spans 16 amino acids. CDR3 bases: TGTGCCAGCAGCCAAGATCGAGCGGGGAACACCGGGGAGCTGTTTTTT. It encodes CASSQDRAGNTGELFF.

The chain uses TRBV6-5 and TRBJ2-3, with 9 bases fitting TRBD1. The germline gives CDR1 MNHEY, CDR2 SVGAGI. This CDR3 is 16 amino acids long. V trimming: 2 bases; J trimming: 4 bases; junction bases outside the gene matches: 7. CDR3 nucleotide sequence: TGTGCCAGCAGTTACCTACAGGGGGCTCCCGCAGATACGCAGTATTTT. Protein: CASSYLQGAPADTQYF.

In its sample, this clone was seen once. The chain joins TRBV5-4 to TRBJ1-2; D perhaps matches TRBD1 (5 bases). Trimming removed 4 bases from V and 6 bases from J, with 13 bases in between. Germline V gene data show CDR1 as SGHNT and CDR2 as YYREEE (reference sequence). This CDR3 is 13 amino acids long. The CDR3 region is CASSRAGIDGYTF. DNA of the CDR3: TGTGCCAGCAGCCGGGCAGGGATTGATGGCTACACCTTC.

This clone was seen many times. This chain uses TRBV28 with TRBJ1-2; D remains unclear. V gave up 2 bases and J gave up 0 bases, with 4 bases separating them. The V gene's germline CDR1 is MDHEN and CDR2 SYDVKM. CDR3 length: 13 residues. The CDR3 DNA is TGTGCCAGCAGTTTAGTAACTAACTATGGCTACACCTTC. It encodes CASSLVTNYGYTF.

This chain links TRBV28 with TRBJ1-2; 9 nucleotides match TRBD1. Germline CDR1 MDHEN, CDR2 SYDVKM. Losses at the gene ends were 7 bases for V and 3 bases for J; bases not matched to a gene: 12. The CDR3 is 16 residues long. CDR3 bases: TGTGCCAGCAACCCGGGACAGGGAAGGTTTTACTATGGCTACACCTTC. The encoded protein is CASNPGQGRFYYGYTF.

V is TRBV4-3 and J is TRBJ1-1; 10 bases line up with TRBD1. The CDR3 runs 17 residues. The germline V gene encodes CDR1 LGHNA and CDR2 YSLEER. V lost 0 bases, J lost 5 bases, and 9 bases stayed unmatched. CDR3 bases: TGCGCCAGCAGCCAAGATCCCTGGACAGGGGGAAGTACTGAAGCTTTCTTT. It codes for CASSQDPWTGGSTEAFF.

The V call is TRBV3-1 (or the pseudogene TRBV3-2), the J call TRBJ2-1; 10 nucleotides align to TRBD2. The CDR3 contains 15 residues. Germline assignment: CDR1 LGHDT and CDR2 YNNKEL (reference sequence). The junction had 9 bases not matched to a gene; V was cut back by 0 bases and J by 13 bases. The CDR3, as DNA: TGTGCCAGCAGCCAAGAATCTTTCAGGACTAGCGGTCAGTTCTTC. Translating gives CASSQESFRTSGQFF.

This chain uses TRBV18 with TRBJ2-3; 9 bases match TRBD1. J was trimmed by 2 bases and V by 3 bases; bases with no gene match: 6. The CDR3 contains 16 residues. Germline V CDR1 and CDR2: KGHSH, LQKENI. In DNA, the CDR3 is TGTGCCAGCTCACCTTCCAGGACAGGGGACACAGATACGCAGTATTTT. Its translation is CASSPSRTGDTDTQYF.

This clone was detected once. V and J are TRBV28 and TRBJ1-6, with D perhaps matching TRBD1 (6 bases). Trimming removed 6 bases from V and 9 bases from J, with 15 bases in between. Looked up from germline, CDR1 is MDHEN and CDR2 is SYDVKM. This CDR3 spans 14 amino acids. For the CDR3, the DNA is TGTGCCAGCAGCATACAGGGCTTTAGTTCACCCCTCCACTTT. This codes for CASSIQGFSSPLHF.

This rearrangement joins TRBV11-3 to TRBJ2-3, with a weak D call TRBD2 (5 bases). The CDR3 is 14 amino acids. Germline CDR1 and CDR2: SGHNT and YENEEA. The V end was cut by 5 bases, the J end by 0 bases, with 9 bases between. The CDR3 bases are TGTGCCAGCAGCAAAGGACTTAGCACAGATACGCAGTATTTT. Its protein is CASSKGLSTDTQYF.

J is TRBJ1-2 and V is TRBV28; the D gene is possibly TRBD1 (5 bases). The germline V gene has CDR1 MDHEN and CDR2 SYDVKM. This CDR3 has 12 amino acids. The germline V and J ends were trimmed by 8 bases and 6 bases, with 13 bases remaining between them. The DNA of the CDR3 is TGTGCCAGCGCACCCACAGGAGATGGCTACACCTTC. This translates into CASAPTGDGYTF.

V and J are TRBV18 and TRBJ1-1; 7 nucleotides line up with TRBD1. V dropped 3 bases and J dropped 3; count of bases not matched to a gene: 10. Per the germline V gene, CDR1 is KGHSH and CDR2 is LQKENI. The length of the CDR3 is 16 residues. Here the CDR3 reads CASSPDETGSHTEAFF. CDR3 DNA sequence: TGTGCCAGCTCACCCGACGAGACAGGGTCCCACACTGAAGCTTTCTTT.

This clone was counted once. This chain uses TRBV2 with TRBJ1-6, with a weak D call TRBD1 (5 bases). V gave up 11 bases and J gave up 9 bases, with 8 bases separating them. The germline V gene has CDR1 SNHLY and CDR2 FYNNEI. The CDR3 extends over 10 amino acids. The CDR3 loop is CAFQGSPLHF. The CDR3 DNA is TGTGCCTTCCAGGGTTCACCCCTCCACTTT.

The J gene is TRBJ1-1, the V gene TRBV19; D gene ambiguous. The ends were cut back, 6 bases at V and 7 bases at J, with 12 bases in the middle. Germline CDR1 is LNHDA and CDR2 is SQIVND (reference sequence). This CDR3 region has 12 residues. The CDR3 protein is CASRLLGGEAFF. CDR3 DNA: TGTGCCAGTAGATTACTGGGAGGTGAAGCTTTCTTT.

The gene calls are TRBV2 and TRBJ2-7, with 9 bases identical to TRBD2. This CDR3 contains 14 residues. Germline V gene data show CDR1 as SNHLY and CDR2 as FYNNEI. The V gene end was trimmed by 4 bases and the J gene end by 2 bases; junction bases not matched to a gene: 3. The CDR3 region is CASSAQRGAYEQYV. DNA for the CDR3: TGTGCCAGCAGTGCCCAGCGGGGGGCCTACGAGCAGTACGTC.

This chain uses TRBV11-3 with TRBJ2-3; 14 bases are shared with TRBD2. The junction had 3 bases not matched to a gene; V was cut back by 5 bases and J by 5 bases. The germline V gene encodes CDR1 SGHNT and CDR2 YENEEA. This CDR3 region has 15 residues. CDR3 region: CASSAGLAGVDTQYF. CDR3 bases: TGTGCCAGCAGCGCGGGACTAGCGGGAGTAGATACGCAGTATTTT.

This CDR3 reads CASSPLTGTGSRTGELFF. The CDR3 DNA follows: TGTGCCAGCTCACCCCTCACCGGGACAGGGAGTCGGACCGGGGAGCTGTTTTTT. The V and J genes are TRBV18 and TRBJ2-2; 9 nucleotides align to TRBD1. The CDR3 length is 18 residues. Germline CDR1 reads KGHSH; CDR2 reads LQKENI. Trimming took 3 bases from V and 5 from J; bases not matched to a gene: 13.

CDR3 loop: CASSAPGQAYGYTF. DNA of the CDR3: TGCGCCAGCAGCGCCCCGGGACAGGCCTATGGCTACACCTTC. V usage is TRBV4-3 and J usage is TRBJ1-2; 8 bases are shared with TRBD1. Trimming at V came to 5 bases and at J to 4 bases, leaving 6 bases not matched to a gene. CDR1 is LGHNA, CDR2 YSLEER, per germline. The CDR3 runs to 14 residues.

In its sample, this clone was seen a few times. The chain uses TRBV21-1 and TRBJ1-6; the DNA was not used to check the table's D call, TRBD1. TRBV21-1 is designated a pseudogene. The CDR3 runs 19 residues. Written as DNA, the CDR3 is TGTGCCAGCAGCAAAGTAGGGACAAATCGAAGCTCCTATAATTCACCCCTCCACTTT. Its translation is CASSKVGTNRSSYNSPLHF.